This entry lists 22 T cell receptor beta chains sequenced from one sample in a study of human T cells and chemical hapten exposure. The time point denotes: pre-sensitization, week 0. Treatment: therapeutic diphenylcyclopropenone sensitization with weekly scalp DPC. TCRdb processed the RACE reads anew with MiXCR; each CDR3 protein has one entry. Of tens of thousands of distinct CDR3 sequences listed, more than 9% are singletons. Material: whole blood, obtained in connection with sensitization to the hapten diphenylcyclopropenone (DPC). All receptors come from a man aged 25 to 40 with alopecia areata. Some clones in this sample may be carry-over from other donors' samples.

The V and J genes are TRBV28 and TRBJ1-6; no clear D gene. The V and J ends lost 2 bases and 10 bases respectively, with 6 bases between them. Per germline, CDR1 MDHEN and CDR2 SYDVKM. The CDR3 has 12 amino acids. CDR3 region: CASSLPYSPLHF. CDR3 coding DNA: TGTGCCAGCAGTTTACCGTACTCACCCCTCCACTTT. Variable domain in full (rest from reference TRBV28 and TRBJ1-6): DVKVTQSSRYLVKRTGEKVFLECVQDMDHENMFWYRQDPGLGLRLIYFSYDVKMKEKGDIPEGYSVSREKKERFSLILESASTNQTSMYLCASSLPYSPLHFGNGTRLTVT.

This clonotype came up many times. The rearrangement links TRBV29-1 to TRBJ2-7; a weak D match, TRBD2 (6 bases). Deletions cut 4 bases from V and 7 bases from J, with 20 bases between. The CDR3 consists of 14 residues. The V gene's germline CDR1 is SQVTM and CDR2 ANQGSEA. This CDR3 is CSVVAAGSLREQYF. The DNA for the CDR3 is TGCAGCGTTGTTGCGGCGGGGTCTTTGAGGGAGCAGTACTTC.

J is TRBJ1-1 and V is TRBV4-1; D is perhaps TRBD1 (5 bases). Germline CDR1 reads MGHRA; CDR2 reads YSYEKL. V lost 0 bases and J 0 bases, leaving 14 bases between the germline ends. The CDR3 runs 17 residues. CDR3 sequence reads: CASSQEVPQDMNTEAFF. The CDR3 nucleotides are TGCGCCAGCAGCCAAGAGGTCCCCCAGGACATGAACACTGAAGCTTTCTTT.

This clonotype was counted at least ten times. The V gene is TRBV19, the J gene TRBJ1-5; no clear D. Trimming cost V 9 bases and J 2 bases, with 11 bases left between them. The germline V gene has CDR1 LNHDA and CDR2 SQIVND (reference sequence). CDR3 length: 13 residues. CDR3 bases: TGTGCCAGCCGATTTAGGGGCAATCAGCCCCAGCATTTT. Translation gives CASRFRGNQPQHF.

V usage is TRBV25-1 and J usage is TRBJ2-1; 7 bases line up with TRBD1. The CDR3 runs 16 residues. Losses at the gene ends were 1 base for V and 7 bases for J; bases not matched to a gene: 10. CDR1 is MGHDK and CDR2 is SYGVNS in the germline V gene. In nucleotides, the CDR3 is TGTGCCAGCAGTGAATTTAGGGACAGAGATAAGAATGAGCAGTTCTTC. It is translated as CASSEFRDRDKNEQFF.

J is TRBJ2-7 and V is TRBV11-2, with a weak D call TRBD2 (5 bases). CDR3 length equals 12 residues. V gave up 5 bases and J gave up 10 bases, with 15 bases separating them. Germline V gives CDR1 SGHAT, CDR2 FQNNGV. In DNA form, the CDR3 reads TGTGCCAGCAGCGGGGTCGTTCGGGAACAGTACTTC. This gives the protein CASSGVVREQYF.

There are many counts of this clonotype. The rearrangement links TRBV11-3 to TRBJ2-3, with TRBD1 identical over 9 bases. The CDR3 sequence is 16 residues long. Germline V CDR1 and CDR2: SGHNT, YENEEA. Trimming removed 5 bases from V and 3 bases from J; junction bases left unmatched: 9. DNA of the CDR3: TGTGCCAGCAGCCTACGCCTTGACAGGGGGACAGATACGCAGTATTTT. It is translated as CASSLRLDRGTDTQYF.

Only a few counts were recorded for this clonotype. The chain links TRBV6-2 or TRBV6-3 to TRBJ2-1; TRBD1 might be the D (5 bases). Germline lookup yields CDR1 MNHEY and CDR2 SVGEGT. The CDR3 covers 12 residues. Trimming left V 9 bases short and J 13 bases short, with 19 bases between. As DNA, the CDR3 is TGTGCCAGTAGGGGCGAAGCCTTCTACCAGTTCTTC. This translates into CASRGEAFYQFF.

This clonotype was seen repeatedly, ten times or more. This chain uses TRBV7-2 with TRBJ2-3; D is uncertain. The CDR3 spans 15 residues. The V end was cut by 2 bases, the J end by 3 bases, with 12 bases between. The germline gives CDR1 SGHTA, CDR2 FQGNSA. CDR3 loop: CASSLPMMQTDTQYF. DNA for the CDR3: TGTGCCAGCAGCTTACCGATGATGCAGACAGATACGCAGTATTTT.

This clonotype came up many times. The chain employs TRBV7-9 and TRBJ2-5; 9 bases are shared with TRBD1. The ends lost 4 bases at V and 1 base at J; junction bases unmatched: 7. The CDR3 spans 16 residues. Germline CDR1 and CDR2: SEHNR and FQNEAQ (reference sequence). The CDR3 bases are TGTGCCAGCAGCTCCACCTTGACAGGGGGCCAAGAGACCCAGTACTTC. Protein product: CASSSTLTGGQETQYF. The full variable domain, completed using reference TRBV7-9 and TRBJ2-5, is DTGVSQNPRHKITKRGQNVTFRCDPISEHNRLYWYRQTLGQGPEFLTYFQNEAQLEKSRLLSDRFSAERPKGSFSTLEIQRTEQGDSAMYLCASSSTLTGGQETQYFGPGTRLLVL.

The chain links TRBV11-2 to TRBJ2-3; tentatively, D is TRBD1 (6 bases). Trimming left V 5 bases short and J 4 bases short, with 19 bases between. This CDR3 region has 16 residues. Germline-derived CDR1 and CDR2 are SGHAT and FQNNGV. CDR3 bases: TGTGCCAGCAGCCTCCCCACCCCCAGGGGCCCAGATACGCAGTATTTT. Translated: CASSLPTPRGPDTQYF.

The table lists this clonotype with a few counts. The V and J genes are TRBV7-9 and TRBJ2-5; 8 positions agree with TRBD1. The germline V gene encodes CDR1 SEHNR and CDR2 FQNEAQ (reference sequence). The CDR3 consists of 16 residues. V was pared by 3 bases and J by 0 bases, with 6 bases of the junction left unmatched. Here the CDR3 reads CASSLGDRSYQETQYF. CDR3 coding DNA: TGTGCCAGCAGCTTGGGGGACAGGTCGTACCAAGAGACCCAGTACTTC.

This clonotype was recorded many times. The rearrangement links TRBV3-1 to TRBJ2-7; 11 bases fit TRBD1. V was clipped by 4 bases and J by 7 bases; unmatched bases: 3. Germline V gene lookup returns CDR1 LGHDT and CDR2 YNNKEL (reference sequence). The CDR3 has 13 residues. The CDR3 here is CASSRGQGGEQYV. In nucleotides, the CDR3 is TGTGCCAGCAGCCGGGGACAGGGGGGTGAGCAGTACGTC.

This rearrangement joins TRBV7-6 to TRBJ2-5; no clear D. This CDR3 is 13 amino acids long. Germline lookup yields CDR1 SGHVS and CDR2 FNYEAQ. With 0 bases removed from V and 3 bases from J, the gap between germline ends came to 5 bases. CDR3 protein: CASSLAREETQYF. The DNA of the CDR3 is TGTGCCAGCAGCTTAGCGCGAGAAGAGACCCAGTACTTC.

The chain links TRBV5-6 to TRBJ2-2; D unresolved. Germline CDR1 and CDR2: SGHDT and YYEEEE. Trimming stripped 0 bases from V and 8 bases from J, with 17 bases between. The CDR3 consists of 16 residues. CDR3: CASSLEAMVVSGELFF. For the CDR3, the DNA is TGTGCCAGCAGCTTGGAAGCTATGGTAGTGTCTGGGGAGCTGTTTTTT.

This sequence joins TRBV10-3 and TRBJ1-5; D call uncertain. Trimming removed 3 bases at V and 4 bases at J, with 4 bases between. CDR3 size: 12 residues. Germline loops: CDR1 ENHRY, CDR2 SYGVKD. CDR3 sequence reads: CAISDGNQPQHF. The CDR3 DNA sequence: TGTGCCATCAGTGATGGGAATCAGCCCCAGCATTTT.

This clonotype was seen many times. The V gene is TRBV12-3 or TRBV12-4, the J gene TRBJ1-3, with TRBD1 identical over 10 bases. V shed 6 bases and J 5 bases; nucleotides not matched to a gene: 16. The CDR3 totals 18 residues. Here the CDR3 DNA reads TGTGCCAGCAGAACCAGCGGGACAGGGGCAGAAGCCCGAAACACCATATATTTT. Translating it yields CASRTSGTGAEARNTIYF.

The V call is TRBV12-3 or TRBV12-4, the J call TRBJ2-5; 7 bases line up with TRBD2. CDR3 length equals 13 residues. V trimming: 6 bases; J trimming: 1 base; junction bases outside the gene matches: 2. CDR3 in DNA: TGTGCCAGCAGCCGGACTAGCCAAGAGACCCAGTACTTC. Residues: CASSRTSQETQYF.

This clonotype appeared many times. The rearrangement links TRBV4-2 to TRBJ2-7; D is ambiguous. This CDR3 has 13 residues. Trimming removed 1 base at V and 4 bases at J, with 8 bases between. CDR1 LGHNA and CDR2 YNFKEQ come from the germline V gene. CDR3 sequence reads: CASSQATDYEQYF. CDR3 coding DNA: TGTGCCAGCAGCCAAGCGACTGATTACGAGCAGTACTTC.

At least ten counts were recorded for this clonotype. The chain links TRBV29-1 to TRBJ1-3; the D is unclear. V lost 3 bases to trimming and J lost 0 bases, with 9 bases between them. This CDR3 contains 14 residues. Germline CDR1 and CDR2: SQVTM and ANQGSEA. The CDR3 loop reads CSVDMVGSGNTIYF. CDR3 in DNA: TGCAGCGTTGATATGGTGGGCTCTGGAAACACCATATATTTT.

This sequence joins TRBV7-2 and TRBJ2-6; 11 bases map to TRBD1. CDR1 is SGHTA, CDR2 FQGNSA, per germline. This CDR3 is built from 18 residues. V was pared by 1 base and J by 2 bases, with 4 bases of the junction left unmatched. In DNA form, the CDR3 reads TGTGCCAGCAGCTTAGATGGACAGGGGGCGGCTGGGGCCAACGTCCTGACTTTC. Encoded protein: CASSLDGQGAAGANVLTF.

The chain uses TRBV20-1 and TRBJ2-2, with 8 bases that match TRBD2. Germline V gene lookup returns CDR1 DFQATT and CDR2 SNEGSKA (reference sequence). This CDR3 is built from 15 residues. V dropped 4 bases and J dropped 0; count of bases not matched to a gene: 4. In DNA, the CDR3 is TGCAGTGCTAACGGACTAGCCCCGAACACCGGGGAGCTGTTTTTT. Translating it yields CSANGLAPNTGELFF.